A single sample gave rise to the 27 T cell receptor beta chains below, sequenced in a study of shared clonotypes between healthy human individuals. The data were produced by immunoSEQ multiplex PCR, yet TCRdb's version contains in-frame clones alone and is incomplete. The table includes 450,000 to 500,000 clones, 79% detected once. The sample taken for sequencing was PBMCs. The receptor source for this set is a woman aged 40-49 years in good health. Some clones in this sample may be carry-over from other donors' samples.

The J gene is TRBJ1-2, the V gene TRBV6-5; perhaps TRBD1 as D (5 bases). Germline CDR1 and CDR2: MNHEY and SVGAGI. The CDR3 is 14 amino acids. With 2 bases removed from V and 8 bases from J, the gap between germline ends came to 15 bases. The CDR3 DNA is TGTGCCAGCAGTTACCTACAGGCCTCCAGCGGCTACACCTTC. Translated, it gives CASSYLQASSGYTF.

In this sample, this clone turned up a few times. CDR3 sequence: CASSLGGVGIRKTQYF. The CDR3 nucleotides are TGTGCCAGCAGCTTAGGGGGCGTTGGGATTCGGAAGACCCAGTACTTC. This rearrangement joins TRBV11-2 to TRBJ2-5, with D perhaps TRBD1 (5 bases). The ends were cut back, 1 base at V and 6 bases at J, with 18 bases in the middle. Germline V gives CDR1 SGHAT, CDR2 FQNNGV. The CDR3 is made up of 16 amino acids.

The gene calls are TRBV30 and TRBJ1-3; D not resolved. Trimming removed 7 bases at V and 4 bases at J, with 20 bases between. The germline V gene encodes CDR1 GTSNPN and CDR2 SVGIG (reference sequence). CDR3 length equals 15 residues. The CDR3 protein is CALTRESLAGNTIYF. As DNA, the CDR3 is TGTGCCTTAACTAGGGAGAGCTTGGCCGGAAACACCATATATTTT.

The chain links TRBV15 to TRBJ1-5; possible D gene TRBD1, 5 bases. The ends were cut back, 0 bases at V and 7 bases at J, with 13 bases in the middle. The CDR3 contains 15 residues. Germline V gene lookup returns CDR1 LNHNV and CDR2 YYDKDF (reference sequence). The CDR3 nucleotides read TGTGCCACCAGCAGAGATCGGGGGGAGGGGCAGCCCCAGCATTTT. Protein sequence: CATSRDRGEGQPQHF.

The chain has TRBV6-1 and TRBJ1-3; tentatively, D is TRBD1 (6 bases). CDR3 size: 14 residues. With 6 bases removed from V and 0 bases from J, the gap between germline ends came to 9 bases. CDR1 and CDR2 (germline): MNHNS, SASEGT. The CDR3 DNA is TGTGCCAGCAGACAGGGCGGCTCTGGAAACACCATATATTTT. Protein product: CASRQGGSGNTIYF.

To note about this clone: A much larger clone sits a single nucleotide away, making a read error possible. Other DNA sequences in the sample encode the same CDR3. The rearrangement uses TRBV18 and TRBJ2-2; D is undetermined. Germline loops: CDR1 KGHSH, CDR2 LQKENI. V lost 3 bases and J 4 bases, leaving 3 bases between the germline ends. This CDR3 spans 12 amino acids. CDR3 sequence reads: CASSPGTGELFF. The CDR3, as DNA: TGTGCCAGCTCACCTGGCACCGGGGAGCTGTTTTTT.

This chain links TRBV29-1 with TRBJ2-3; D ambiguous. Germline lookup yields CDR1 SQVTM and CDR2 ANQGSEA. CDR3 size: 16 residues. V gave up 0 bases and J gave up 0 bases, with 13 bases separating them. The CDR3 loop reads CSVEDPLAPSTDTQYF. The DNA for the CDR3 is TGCAGCGTTGAAGATCCTTTAGCTCCTAGCACAGATACGCAGTATTTT.

The CDR3 coding sequence is TGCAGCGTTGAACCCGGGGGGTTCTACAATGAGCAGTTCTTC. Its protein is CSVEPGGFYNEQFF. The chain recombines TRBV29-1 with TRBJ2-1, with 7 bases that match TRBD2. The V gene end was trimmed by 2 bases and the J gene end by 3 bases; junction bases not matched to a gene: 4. Germline V gene sequence: CDR1 SQVTM, CDR2 ANQGSEA. The CDR3 runs 14 residues.

The chain combines TRBV6-4 with TRBJ2-1, with D maybe TRBD2 (5 bases). Trimming removed 3 bases from V and 0 bases from J, with 15 bases in between. The CDR3 consists of 17 residues. The germline CDR1 and CDR2 sequences are MRHNA and SNTAGT. The CDR3 region is CASSDCVPGDSYNEQFF. The DNA for the CDR3 is TGTGCCAGCAGTGATTGTGTTCCCGGGGACTCCTACAATGAGCAGTTCTTC.

The table lists this clone with a few counts. The V call is TRBV7-9, the J call TRBJ2-3; D gene uncertain. Germline V gene sequence: CDR1 SEHNR, CDR2 FQNEAQ (reference sequence). The CDR3 totals 13 residues. V lost 3 bases and J lost 3, with 7 bases in between. The CDR3 loop reads CASSLMVTDTQYF. The DNA for the CDR3 is TGTGCCAGCAGCTTGATGGTGACAGATACGCAGTATTTT.

V and J are TRBV4-3 and TRBJ1-5; tentative D call: TRBD1 (6 bases). Trimming cost V 0 bases and J 0 bases, with 15 bases left between them. The germline V gene has CDR1 LGHNA and CDR2 YSLEER. This CDR3 region has 18 residues. DNA of the CDR3: TGCGCCAGCAGCCAAGATATACGGACAGAAGATAGCAATCAGCCCCAGCATTTT. This translates into CASSQDIRTEDSNQPQHF.

The chain recombines TRBV2 with TRBJ2-5; 15 positions agree with TRBD2. Germline CDR1 SNHLY, CDR2 FYNNEI. The V gene end was trimmed by 7 bases and the J gene end by 4 bases; junction bases not matched to a gene: 7. The CDR3 contains 16 residues. CDR3 residues: CASIPGLAGGVETQYF. Here the CDR3 DNA reads TGTGCCAGCATCCCGGGACTAGCGGGAGGCGTAGAGACCCAGTACTTC.

The V and J genes are TRBV7-9 and TRBJ2-1; tentative D call: TRBD2 (5 bases). Germline V gene sequence: CDR1 SEHNR, CDR2 FQNEAQ (reference sequence). V lost 5 bases, J lost 3 bases, and 8 bases lay in between. CDR3 length: 13 residues. The CDR3 nucleotides read TGTGCCAGCAGCCGAGCGGTCTACAATGAGCAGTTCTTC. Translation: CASSRAVYNEQFF.

The V call is TRBV19, the J call TRBJ1-2; D is perhaps TRBD1 (6 bases). Germline CDR1 LNHDA, CDR2 SQIVND (reference sequence). V lost 4 bases to trimming and J lost 8 bases, with 14 bases between them. The CDR3 runs to 13 residues. The CDR3 region has the DNA TGTGCCAGTAGTAACACAGGGAGAGAAGGCTACACCTTC. Protein product: CASSNTGREGYTF.

The CDR3 DNA reads TGTGCCAGCAGTCCCAATAGCGGAGAGGGGGCAGATACGCAGTATTTT. Translating gives CASSPNSGEGADTQYF. The gene calls are TRBV6-6 and TRBJ2-3; D assignment may be TRBD1 or TRBD2 (6 bases each). The V end lost 5 bases, the J end lost 4 bases, and 19 bases lay between the germline ends. CDR1 is MNHNY, CDR2 SVGAGI, per germline (reference sequence). The CDR3 covers 16 residues.

The DNA for the CDR3 is TGTGCCATCAGACCCGACTTAAATGCCGGGGAGCTGTTTTTT. Encoded protein: CAIRPDLNAGELFF. The chain is built from TRBV10-3 and TRBJ2-2; unclear D gene. Germline lookup yields CDR1 ENHRY and CDR2 SYGVKD. V was trimmed by 6 bases and J by 6 bases, leaving 14 bases between them. The CDR3 consists of 14 residues.

A word on this clone: A much larger clone sits a single nucleotide away, making a read error possible. Other DNA sequences in the sample encode the same CDR3. The chain carries TRBV27 and TRBJ2-1; D may be TRBD2 (5 bases). The CDR3 sequence is 18 residues long. CDR1 MNHEY and CDR2 SMNVEV come from the germline V gene (reference sequence). Trimming left V 6 bases short and J 4 bases short, with 25 bases between. CDR3 nucleotides: TGTGCCAGCAGAATTATTGCGGATAGTGGGAGTCCTTACAATGAGCAGTTCTTC. Its protein product is CASRIIADSGSPYNEQFF.

The chain couples TRBV19 to TRBJ1-4; perhaps TRBD1 as D (6 bases). CDR1 and CDR2 (germline): LNHDA, SQIVND (reference sequence). The V end was cut by 3 bases, the J end by 0 bases, with 14 bases between. CDR3 length equals 17 residues. The CDR3, as DNA: TGTGCCAGTAGTATTTACCCACGACAGGCAACTAATGAAAAACTGTTTTTT. Translating it yields CASSIYPRQATNEKLFF.

In its sample, this clone was seen many times. Written as DNA, the CDR3 is TGTGCCAGCTCAAGACAGTCCCGGGGACAGCCAACCTACGAGCAGTACTTC. It translates to CASSRQSRGQPTYEQYF. The chain links TRBV18 to TRBJ2-7; TRBD1 matches 7 bases. Germline CDR1 reads KGHSH; CDR2 reads LQKENI. The CDR3 has 17 residues. J gave up 2 bases and V 5 bases, and 15 bases lay outside the gene matches. Drawing the rest from reference TRBV18 and TRBJ2-7, the complete variable domain is NAGVMQNPRHLVRRRGQEARLRCSPMKGHSHVYWYRQLPEEGLKFMVYLQKENIIDESGMPKERFSAEFPKEGPSILRIQQVVRGDSAAYFCASSRQSRGQPTYEQYFGPGTRLTVT.

The chain couples TRBV30 to TRBJ2-2; 12 nucleotides agree with TRBD1. Germline trimming cut 2 bases from V and 5 bases from J; bases unmatched to any gene: 6. This CDR3 spans 16 amino acids. Germline V lookup: CDR1 GTSNPN, CDR2 SVGIG (reference sequence). CDR3: CAWSTGTGGSTGELFF. Here the CDR3 DNA reads TGTGCCTGGAGTACCGGGACAGGGGGCAGTACCGGGGAGCTGTTTTTT. Using reference TRBV30 and TRBJ2-2 for the parts outside the CDR3, the full variable domain is SQTIHQWPATLVQPVGSPLSLECTVEGTSNPNLYWYRQAAGRGLQLLFYSVGIGQISSEVPQNLSASRPQDRQFILSSKKLLLSDSGFYLCAWSTGTGGSTGELFFGEGSRLTVL.

The genes are TRBV6-1 and TRBJ2-4; D may correspond to TRBD1 or TRBD2 (5 bases each). The V end lost 7 bases, the J end lost 0 bases, and 10 bases lay between the germline ends. The CDR3 is 14 residues long. Germline V lookup: CDR1 MNHNS, CDR2 SASEGT. CDR3 bases: TGTGCCAGCACAGGGAGAATAGCCAAAAACATTCAGTACTTC. As protein: CASTGRIAKNIQYF.

CDR3 bases: TGTGCCAGCAGTTCTCGGGACTACTCCTACGAGCAGTACTTC. It translates to CASSSRDYSYEQYF. The gene calls are TRBV7-9 and TRBJ2-7; 7 nucleotides agree with TRBD2. The CDR3 consists of 14 residues. In germline, CDR1 is SEHNR, CDR2 FQNEAQ (reference sequence). The V and J ends lost 6 bases and 0 bases, in that order; junction bases with no gene match: 5.

V gene TRBV28 combines with J gene TRBJ2-7; TRBD1 agrees at 7 bases. V shed 2 bases, J shed 6 bases, and the junction held 7 bases outside the gene matches. CDR3 length: 14 amino acids. Germline lookup yields CDR1 MDHEN and CDR2 SYDVKM. The CDR3 DNA reads as TGTGCCAGCAGTTTAAACAGGGGACGTGCCGAGCAGTACTTC. It encodes CASSLNRGRAEQYF.

The gene calls are TRBV19 and TRBJ2-7; 7 bases align to TRBD1. The CDR3 sequence is 16 residues long. CDR1 LNHDA and CDR2 SQIVND come from the germline V gene (reference sequence). The V and J ends lost 5 bases and 1 base, in that order; junction bases with no gene match: 11. The CDR3 loop reads CASSDEYRDRSYEQYF. CDR3 coding DNA: TGTGCCAGTAGTGACGAATACCGGGACAGATCCTACGAGCAGTACTTC.

V is TRBV7-9 and J is TRBJ1-4; the match to TRBD1 covers 8 bases. Germline V gene data show CDR1 as SEHNR and CDR2 as FQNEAQ (reference sequence). Trimming cost V 0 bases and J 4 bases; bases outside gene matches: 10. The CDR3 contains 18 residues. This CDR3 reads CASSLARQGKRGNEKLFF. The CDR3 nucleotides are TGTGCCAGCAGCTTAGCGCGACAGGGGAAACGGGGTAATGAAAAACTGTTTTTT.

Judged by abundance, this clone is medium-sized. The same CDR3 can be traced to other DNA sequences in this sample. The rearrangement joins TRBV4-2 to TRBJ2-2, with 8 bases fitting TRBD2. After removal of 2 bases from V and 5 bases from J, the junction contained 13 bases not matched to a gene. The CDR3 consists of 18 residues. Germline CDR1 LGHNA, CDR2 YNFKEQ. CDR3 nucleotide sequence: TGTGCCAGCAGCCAATTCCTCTCAGCGGGAGCCTCTACCGGGGAGCTGTTTTTT. It codes for CASSQFLSAGASTGELFF.

This clone has at least ten counts. V and J are TRBV6-5 and TRBJ2-7; D is unclear. V lost 6 bases, J lost 2 bases, and 8 bases lay in between. Germline loops: CDR1 MNHEY, CDR2 SVGAGI. The CDR3 consists of 12 residues. The CDR3 DNA is TGTGCCAGCAGCCACAGCCCCTACGAGCAGTACTTC. Protein sequence: CASSHSPYEQYF.